The 4 T cell receptor beta chains below all came from one sample that was sequenced in a study of early T cells in non-severe SARS-CoV-2 infection. From the 5' RACE reads, TCRdb called clonotypes with MiXCR, one entry per CDR3 protein. The table lists about 22,000 distinct CDR3 sequences, approximately 5% of them singletons. The sample comprised whole blood. The receptors were sampled from an adult who was a healthcare worker with PCR-confirmed SARS-CoV-2 infection or an uninfected control (not recorded which).

This clonotype was counted between two and nine times. The rearrangement links TRBV3-1 to TRBJ1-1; D is undetermined. Germline loops: CDR1 LGHDT, CDR2 YNNKEL (reference sequence). The CDR3 loop spans 14 amino acids. V lost 3 bases to trimming and J lost 4 bases, with 12 bases between them. CDR3 residues: CASSHKRLGTEAFF. The CDR3 region has the DNA TGTGCCAGCAGCCACAAGAGGTTGGGCACTGAAGCTTTCTTT.

The chain couples TRBV20-1 to TRBJ1-3; D remains unclear. The CDR3 has 14 residues. Germline-derived CDR1 and CDR2 are DFQATT and SNEGSKA (reference sequence). V shed 3 bases and J shed 4 bases, with 13 bases lying between them. In nucleotides, the CDR3 is TGCAGTGCTAGTTACAGCCTGGGGGGAAACACCATATATTTT. It specifies CSASYSLGGNTIYF.

This clonotype was recorded a few times. The chain uses TRBV24-1 and TRBJ2-1; D is unclear. The CDR3 runs 11 residues. Germline lookup yields CDR1 KGHDR and CDR2 SFDVKD. Trimming shortened V by 1 base and J by 9 bases, and 3 bases separated the two germline ends. The CDR3: CATSDFSEQFF. In DNA form, the CDR3 reads TGTGCCACCAGTGATTTTAGTGAGCAGTTCTTC.

This clonotype was counted between two and nine times. The rearrangement uses TRBV7-2 and TRBJ2-5, with D perhaps assigned TRBD1 or TRBD2 (6 bases each). V shed 2 bases and J shed 4 bases, with 20 bases lying between them. Germline-derived CDR1 and CDR2 are SGHTA and FQGNSA. This CDR3 is 17 amino acids long. CDR3 sequence reads: CASSLTSGTPEGETQYF. In nucleotides, the CDR3 is TGTGCCAGCAGCTTAACATCCGGGACACCGGAGGGAGAGACCCAGTACTTC.